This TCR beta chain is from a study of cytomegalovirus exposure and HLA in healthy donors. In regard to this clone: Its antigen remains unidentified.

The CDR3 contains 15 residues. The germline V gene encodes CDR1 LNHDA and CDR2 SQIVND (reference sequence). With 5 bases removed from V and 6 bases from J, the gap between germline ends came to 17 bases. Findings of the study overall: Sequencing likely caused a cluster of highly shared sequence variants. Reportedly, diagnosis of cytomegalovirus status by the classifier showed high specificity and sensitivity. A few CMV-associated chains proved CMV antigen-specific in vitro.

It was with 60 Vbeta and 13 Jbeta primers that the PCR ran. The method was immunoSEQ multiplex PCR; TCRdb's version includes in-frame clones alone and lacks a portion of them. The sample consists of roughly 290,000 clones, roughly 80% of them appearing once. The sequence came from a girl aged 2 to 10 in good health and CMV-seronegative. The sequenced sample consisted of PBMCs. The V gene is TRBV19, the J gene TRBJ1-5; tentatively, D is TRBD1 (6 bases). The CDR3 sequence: CASSVNWGRIQPQHF. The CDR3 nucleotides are TGTGCCAGTAGTGTCAATTGGGGGCGTATTCAGCCCCAGCATTTT.